This TCR beta chain emerged from a study of T-cell memory formation after mild COVID-19. Study conclusions and caveats: Contracting clones from day 15 to 85 showed balanced CD4/CD8; later expanders favored CD4+. Contracting CD8+ clones were enriched in EMRA, CD4+ mainly in CM and EM.

The CDR3 has 11 residues. Per germline, CDR1 SEHNR and CDR2 FQNEAQ (reference sequence). This clonotype was seen only a few times. The antigen remains unidentified. Each CDR3 protein is one row after TCRdb ran MiXCR on the 5' RACE reads. The sample lists over 450,000 distinct CDR3 sequences, around 21% occurring once. The chain carries TRBV7-9 and TRBJ1-1; no firm D call. The sequenced material came from PBMCs or a T cell subset sorted from them (not recorded which). The clonotype comes from an adult woman who had mild COVID-19 (a few samples of this study predate the infection). Cell type and time point are not known. The CDR3 protein is CSVTMNTEAFF. For the CDR3, the DNA is TGTTCCGTAACCATGAACACTGAAGCTTTCTTT.